This T cell receptor (beta chain) was profiled in a study of shared clonotypes between healthy human individuals. V lost 4 bases and J lost 8; bases outside the gene matches: 6. Germline CDR1 reads MDHEN; CDR2 reads SYDVKM. The CDR3 runs to 14 residues. Sequencing used immunoSEQ multiplex PCR; TCRdb keeps in-frame clones, though not all of them. Of some 2,000,000 clones in the sample, about 94% are singletons; the top ten hold approximately 0.13%. This chain links TRBV28 with TRBJ2-7, with 12 bases lining up with TRBD1. This sequence was found in a man between 18 and 29 years old in good health. What was sequenced was naive CD4+ T cells sorted from blood. As to subset: CD45RA+ positively selected. The CDR3 DNA reads TGTGCCAGCAGTTCGGGACAGGGGGCCACGCAGCAGTACTTC. Translation gives CASSSGQGATQQYF.